The rows below give T cell receptor beta chains drawn from one sample of a study of radiation and T cells in renal cell carcinoma. The data were produced by immunoSEQ multiplex PCR, yet TCRdb's version contains in-frame clones alone and is incomplete. The sample lists about 50,000 clones, approximately 83% occurring once. Sequencing was performed on blood, taken from a patient whose treatment included radiotherapy and nephrectomy. Receptor source: a woman between 70 and 85 years old with renal cell carcinoma. Both conserved end residues are part of each CDR3. Each record gives: J gene, V gene, CDR3 protein.

TRBJ2-3	TRBV27	CASSFLPGLGNYGAQYF
TRBJ1-3	TRBV14	CASSPNPGRQISGNTIYF
TRBJ2-3	TRBV7-3	CASSHGTVSTDTQYF
TRBJ2-7	TRBV7-9	CASSLSGATYEQYF
TRBJ2-1	TRBV29-1	CSADNPRGRLYGEQFF
TRBJ2-7	TRBV6-1	CASTERVFSYEQYF
TRBJ2-7	TRBV7-8	CASSPRIAGGPGSSYEQYF
TRBJ1-5	TRBV2	CASSEADSNQPQHF
TRBJ1-5	TRBV6-6	CASSPQGPQHF
TRBJ2-3	TRBV5-4	CASSFWGQSTDTQYF
TRBJ1-3	TRBV7-8	CASSPLQGAGNTIYF
TRBJ2-2	TRBV14	CASSQVGGRGTGELFF
TRBJ2-7	TRBV2	CASSEGVRIYEQYF
TRBJ2-7	TRBV19	CASSTRTSLHEQYF
TRBJ2-1	TRBV5-1	CASSLESGRSYNEQFF
TRBJ2-3	TRBV7-2	CASSSHLFRGPLQGTQYF
TRBJ1-2	TRBV4-1	CASSQAQGAYGYTF